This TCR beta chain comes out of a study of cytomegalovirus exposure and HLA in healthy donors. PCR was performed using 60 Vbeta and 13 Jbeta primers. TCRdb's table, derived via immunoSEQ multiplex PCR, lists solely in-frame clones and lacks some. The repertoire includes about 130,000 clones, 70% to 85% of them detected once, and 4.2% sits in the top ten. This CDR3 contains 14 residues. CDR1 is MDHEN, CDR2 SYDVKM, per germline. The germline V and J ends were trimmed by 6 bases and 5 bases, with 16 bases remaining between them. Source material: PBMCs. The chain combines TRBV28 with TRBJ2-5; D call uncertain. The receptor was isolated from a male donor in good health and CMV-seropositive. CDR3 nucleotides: TGTGCCAGCAGCTCGACTGGTGGCTCGGAGACCCAGTACTTC. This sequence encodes CASSSTGGSETQYF.